The 15 T cell receptor beta chains reported below all come from one sample, sequenced in a study of shared clonotypes between healthy human individuals. The naive CD8 subset, CD45RO-negative cells positively selected for CCR7, excluded terminally differentiated effector memory CD45RA+ cells. TCRdb's table, derived via immunoSEQ multiplex PCR, lists solely in-frame clones and lacks some. The table has about 2.1 million clones, approximately 94% seen once. Sequencing input: naive CD8+ T cells from PBMCs. The origin of the receptors is a man aged 18 to 29 in good health. Some clones in this sample may be carry-over from other donors' samples.

The chain employs TRBV4-2 and TRBJ2-2; 12 bases line up with TRBD2. This CDR3 region has 17 residues. The germline V gene has CDR1 LGHNA and CDR2 YNFKEQ. V lost 1 base, J lost 10 bases, and 10 bases stayed unmatched. The CDR3 spells CASSQGLAGEWFVELFF. The CDR3 coding sequence is TGTGCCAGCAGCCAAGGACTAGCGGGAGAGTGGTTCGTGGAGCTGTTTTTT.

The rearrangement links TRBV13 to TRBJ2-7, with 10 nucleotides matching TRBD1. This CDR3 has 16 amino acids. Germline CDR1 is PRHDT and CDR2 is FYEKMQ (reference sequence). J gave up 4 bases and V 4 bases, and 10 bases lay outside the gene matches. The CDR3 here is CASSSQSGTGEYEQYF. The CDR3 nucleotides are TGTGCCAGCAGCTCACAATCCGGGACAGGGGAATACGAGCAGTACTTC.

The chain has TRBV27 and TRBJ2-7, with TRBD1 matching 9 bases. Looked up from germline, CDR1 is MNHEY and CDR2 is SMNVEV (reference sequence). Trimming removed 7 bases from V and 4 bases from J; junction bases left unmatched: 14. This CDR3 comprises 16 residues. The CDR3 nucleotides read TGTGCCAGCACCCTGAGAGGGACAGGGAAATATTACGAGCAGTACTTC. This encodes CASTLRGTGKYYEQYF.

Comment on this clone: This same CDR3 is encoded by further DNA sequences in the sample. This sequence joins TRBV9 and TRBJ2-5; D call uncertain. Germline values: CDR1 SGDLS, CDR2 YYNGEE. The CDR3 has 12 amino acids. The germline V and J ends were trimmed by 7 bases and 2 bases, with 9 bases remaining between them. The CDR3 bases are TGTGCCAGCTCCGAAAATCAAGAGACCCAGTACTTC. As protein: CASSENQETQYF.

The V gene is TRBV9, the J gene TRBJ2-3; D is tentatively TRBD1 or TRBD2 (5 bases each). This CDR3 has 16 residues. V was shortened by 0 bases and J by 1 base, with 12 bases between the two germline ends. Looked up from germline, CDR1 is SGDLS and CDR2 is YYNGEE. CDR3 in DNA: TGTGCCAGCAGCGTAGTCCGGGACGTAGGCACAGATACGCAGTATTTT. Protein sequence: CASSVVRDVGTDTQYF.

The V gene is TRBV6-6, the J gene TRBJ2-1, with TRBD2 identical over 8 bases. This CDR3 has 16 residues. Per the germline V gene, CDR1 is MNHNY and CDR2 is SVGAGI (reference sequence). V lost 7 bases and J lost 4; bases outside the gene matches: 12. This CDR3 reads CASTLGWREAYNEQFF. Written as DNA, the CDR3 is TGTGCCAGCACCTTGGGGTGGCGGGAGGCTTACAATGAGCAGTTCTTC.

The chain uses TRBV5-6 and TRBJ1-2; 8 bases fit TRBD1. Germline CDR1 SGHDT, CDR2 YYEEEE. J gave up 7 bases and V 0 bases, and 8 bases lay outside the gene matches. The CDR3 has 15 residues. CDR3 region: CASSLAPGGAGGYTF. As DNA, the CDR3 is TGTGCCAGCAGCTTGGCTCCAGGGGGCGCGGGTGGCTACACCTTC.

This chain connects TRBV27 to TRBJ1-1; 7 bases fit TRBD1. Germline loops: CDR1 MNHEY, CDR2 SMNVEV (reference sequence). The CDR3 covers 15 residues. Trimming cost V 1 base and J 0 bases; bases outside gene matches: 2. The CDR3: CASSLLQGMNTEAFF. In DNA, the CDR3 is TGTGCCAGCAGTTTATTACAGGGGATGAACACTGAAGCTTTCTTT.

The chain carries TRBV6-6 and TRBJ2-1; 7 bases agree with TRBD1. The junction had 5 bases not matched to a gene; V was cut back by 2 bases and J by 10 bases. Germline V gene data show CDR1 as MNHNY and CDR2 as SVGAGI (reference sequence). The CDR3 loop spans 13 amino acids. The CDR3 is CASSYRGQGEQFF. CDR3 nucleotides: TGTGCCAGCAGTTACAGGGGGCAGGGAGAGCAGTTCTTC.

The chain recombines TRBV28 with TRBJ2-2; D may correspond to TRBD1 or TRBD2 (5 bases each). The V end was cut by 10 bases, the J end by 1 base, with 16 bases between. The germline CDR1 and CDR2 sequences are MDHEN and SYDVKM. The CDR3 has 15 residues. As DNA, the CDR3 is TGTGCCACCCACTGGAGAGGGGAGAACACCGGGGAGCTGTTTTTT. Protein product: CATHWRGENTGELFF.

The V call is TRBV7-9, the J call TRBJ2-7; D not certain. Trimming removed 1 base from V and 4 bases from J, with 14 bases in between. The germline V gene has CDR1 SEHNR and CDR2 FQNEAQ (reference sequence). CDR3 size: 15 residues. Here the CDR3 reads CASSLEGRPGYEQYF. CDR3 nucleotides: TGTGCCAGCAGCTTAGAGGGCAGGCCCGGGTACGAGCAGTACTTC. Full variable domain (outside the CDR3, taken from reference TRBV7-9 and TRBJ2-7): DTGVSQNPRHKITKRGQNVTFRCDPISEHNRLYWYRQTLGQGPEFLTYFQNEAQLEKSRLLSDRFSAERPKGSFSTLEIQRTEQGDSAMYLCASSLEGRPGYEQYFGPGTRLTVT.

This clone was recorded once. The V and J genes are TRBV28 and TRBJ1-1; TRBD1 matches at 7 bases. CDR1 is MDHEN, CDR2 SYDVKM, per germline. The length of the CDR3 is 16 residues. The J segment lost 1 base and the V segment lost 5 bases, leaving 10 bases of the junction unmatched. The CDR3 is CASSPLSGGGNTEAFF. The DNA for the CDR3 is TGTGCCAGCAGTCCCCTATCAGGGGGAGGGAACACTGAAGCTTTCTTT.

This chain links TRBV11-1 with TRBJ2-1, with 7 bases matching TRBD1. This CDR3 has 17 residues. Trimming removed 4 bases from V and 3 bases from J; junction bases left unmatched: 12. Germline V gene sequence: CDR1 SGHAT, CDR2 FQDESV (reference sequence). This chain's CDR3 is CASSSHLDREIYNEQFF. CDR3 in DNA: TGTGCCAGCAGCTCCCACCTCGACAGGGAAATCTACAATGAGCAGTTCTTC.

The chain is built from TRBV5-8 and TRBJ2-1, with no clear D. Germline V gene data show CDR1 as SGHTS and CDR2 as YDEGEE. Trimming took off 0 bases at V and 6 bases at J, with 16 bases between the two ends. This CDR3 has 16 residues. The CDR3 loop reads CASSLGAMGIGNEQFF. The CDR3 region has the DNA TGTGCCAGCAGCTTGGGGGCTATGGGTATTGGCAATGAGCAGTTCTTC.

Points on this clone: In the same sample, other DNA sequences code for this CDR3. The genes are TRBV9 and TRBJ1-2, with unresolved D. Trimming pared 2 bases from V and 4 bases from J, leaving 9 bases between. This CDR3 is 13 amino acids long. Germline CDR1 SGDLS, CDR2 YYNGEE. CDR3 amino acids: CASSVSTTYGYTF. The CDR3 DNA follows: TGTGCCAGCAGCGTTTCGACAACCTATGGCTACACCTTC.